A single T cell receptor (beta chain) is shown here with its context. This entry comes from a study of blood T cell repertoires in COVID-19. Clones were sequenced by immunoSEQ multiplex PCR, and TCRdb holds only the in-frame ones, with some missing. Among about 110,000 clones listed, roughly 90% were seen once. Trimming shortened V by 0 bases and J by 2 bases, and 13 bases separated the two germline ends. The CDR3 is 16 residues long. The germline CDR1 and CDR2 sequences are MNHEY and SVGAGI. The V gene is TRBV6-5, the J gene TRBJ1-2; D is uncertain. The TCR was taken from a man in his forties or fifties with active or convalescent COVID-19. Sequencing was performed on peripheral blood. The DNA of the CDR3 is TGTGCCAGCAGTTACTCCCTACAGCTTTCCAACTATGGCTACACCTTC. This encodes CASSYSLQLSNYGYTF.